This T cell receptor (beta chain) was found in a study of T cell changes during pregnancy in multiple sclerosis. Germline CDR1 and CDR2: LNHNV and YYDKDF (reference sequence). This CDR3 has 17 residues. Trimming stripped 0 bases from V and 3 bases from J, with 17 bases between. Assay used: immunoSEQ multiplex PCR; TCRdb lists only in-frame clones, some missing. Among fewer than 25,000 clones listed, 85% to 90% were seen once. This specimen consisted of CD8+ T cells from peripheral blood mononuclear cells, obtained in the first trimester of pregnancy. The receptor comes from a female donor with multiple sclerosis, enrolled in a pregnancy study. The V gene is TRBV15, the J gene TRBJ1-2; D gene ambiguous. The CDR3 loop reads CATSREGETLGDYGYTF. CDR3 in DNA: TGTGCCACCAGCAGAGAGGGAGAGACACTAGGCGACTATGGCTACACCTTC. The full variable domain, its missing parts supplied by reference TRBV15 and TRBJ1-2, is DAMVIQNPRYQVTQFGKPVTLSCSQTLNHNVMYWYQQKSSQAPKLLFHYYDKDFNNEADTPDNFQSRRPNTSFCFLDIRSPGLGDTAMYLCATSREGETLGDYGYTFGSGTRLTVV.